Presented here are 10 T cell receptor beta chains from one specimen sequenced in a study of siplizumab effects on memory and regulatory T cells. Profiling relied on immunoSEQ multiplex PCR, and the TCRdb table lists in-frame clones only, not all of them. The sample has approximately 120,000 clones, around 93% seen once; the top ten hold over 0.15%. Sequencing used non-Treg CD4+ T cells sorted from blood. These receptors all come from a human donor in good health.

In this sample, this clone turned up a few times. The CDR3 is CASSFTGAGFDPLHF. CDR3 coding DNA: TGTGCCAGCAGCTTTACAGGGGCCGGTTTCGATCCCCTCCACTTT. This chain links TRBV11-2 with TRBJ1-6, with TRBD1 identical over 7 bases. This CDR3 comprises 15 residues. The trim removed 3 bases at V and 13 bases at J, leaving 12 bases unmatched. Germline loops: CDR1 SGHAT, CDR2 FQNNGV.

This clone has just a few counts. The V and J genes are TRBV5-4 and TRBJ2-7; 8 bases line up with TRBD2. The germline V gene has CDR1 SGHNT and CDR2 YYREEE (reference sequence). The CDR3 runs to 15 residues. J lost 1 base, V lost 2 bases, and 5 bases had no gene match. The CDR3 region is CASSFIGGGSYEQYF. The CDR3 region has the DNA TGTGCCAGCAGCTTCATCGGGGGGGGATCCTACGAGCAGTACTTC.

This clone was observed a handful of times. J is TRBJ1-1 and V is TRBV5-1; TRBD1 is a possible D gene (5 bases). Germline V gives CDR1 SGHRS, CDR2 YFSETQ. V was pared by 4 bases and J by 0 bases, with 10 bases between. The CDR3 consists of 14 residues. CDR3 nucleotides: TGCGCCAGCAGCCGGGGGACCATGAACACTGAAGCTTTCTTT. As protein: CASSRGTMNTEAFF.

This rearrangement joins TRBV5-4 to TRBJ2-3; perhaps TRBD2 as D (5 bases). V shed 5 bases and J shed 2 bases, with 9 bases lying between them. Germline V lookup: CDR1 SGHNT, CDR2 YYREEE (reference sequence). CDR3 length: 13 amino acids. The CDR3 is CASSRAVTDTQYF. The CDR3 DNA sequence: TGTGCCAGCAGTCGAGCGGTCACAGATACGCAGTATTTT. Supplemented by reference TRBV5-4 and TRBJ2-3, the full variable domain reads ETGVTQSPTHLIKTRGQQVTLRCSSQSGHNTVSWYQQALGQGPQFIFQYYREEENGRGNFPPRFSGLQFPNYSSELNVNALELDDSALYLCASSRAVTDTQYFGPGTRLTVL.

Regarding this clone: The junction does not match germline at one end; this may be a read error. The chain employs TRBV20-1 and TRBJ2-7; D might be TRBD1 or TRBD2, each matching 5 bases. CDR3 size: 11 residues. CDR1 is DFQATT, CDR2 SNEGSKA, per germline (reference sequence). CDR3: CSARGAGEQYF. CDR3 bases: TGCAGTGCAAGAGGGGCCGGCGAGCAGTACTTC.

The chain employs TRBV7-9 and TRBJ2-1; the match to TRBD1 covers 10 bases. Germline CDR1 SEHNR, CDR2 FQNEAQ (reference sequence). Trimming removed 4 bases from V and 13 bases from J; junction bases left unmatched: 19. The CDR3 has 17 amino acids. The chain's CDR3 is CASSSQPPGQGTVGQFF. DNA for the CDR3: TGTGCCAGCAGCTCCCAGCCACCGGGACAGGGGACGGTAGGCCAGTTCTTC. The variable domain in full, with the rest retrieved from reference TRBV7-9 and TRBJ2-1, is DTGVSQNPRHKITKRGQNVTFRCDPISEHNRLYWYRQTLGQGPEFLTYFQNEAQLEKSRLLSDRFSAERPKGSFSTLEIQRTEQGDSAMYLCASSSQPPGQGTVGQFFGPGTRLTVL.

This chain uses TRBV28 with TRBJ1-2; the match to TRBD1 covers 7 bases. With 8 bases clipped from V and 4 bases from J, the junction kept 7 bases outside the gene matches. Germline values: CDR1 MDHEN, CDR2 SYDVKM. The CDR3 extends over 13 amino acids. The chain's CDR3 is CASRGQFPYGYTF. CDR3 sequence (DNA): TGTGCCAGCCGGGGACAGTTCCCCTATGGCTACACCTTC.

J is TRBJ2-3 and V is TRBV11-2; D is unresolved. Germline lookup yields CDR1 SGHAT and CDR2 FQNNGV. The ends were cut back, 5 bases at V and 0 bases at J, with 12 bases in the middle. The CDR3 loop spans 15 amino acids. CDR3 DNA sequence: TGTGCCAGCAGCCGCGTATTTGGGAGCACAGATACGCAGTATTTT. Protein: CASSRVFGSTDTQYF.

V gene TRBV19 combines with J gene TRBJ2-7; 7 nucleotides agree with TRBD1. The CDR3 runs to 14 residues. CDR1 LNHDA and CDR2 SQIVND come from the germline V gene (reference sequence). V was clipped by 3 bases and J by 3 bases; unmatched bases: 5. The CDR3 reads CASSIGTENYEQYF. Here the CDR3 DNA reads TGTGCCAGTAGTATTGGGACAGAAAACTACGAGCAGTACTTC.

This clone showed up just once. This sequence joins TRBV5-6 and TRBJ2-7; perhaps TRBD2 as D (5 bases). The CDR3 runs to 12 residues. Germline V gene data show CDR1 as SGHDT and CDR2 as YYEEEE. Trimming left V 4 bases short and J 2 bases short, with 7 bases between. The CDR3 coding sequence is TGTGCCAGCAGCCGGGAAACCTACGAGCAGTACTTC. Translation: CASSRETYEQYF.